The sequence of this TCR beta chain was determined in a study of blood T cell repertoires in COVID-19. Trimming cost V 0 bases and J 3 bases; bases outside gene matches: 3. This CDR3 contains 15 residues. Germline V CDR1 and CDR2: MGHRA, YSYEKL. Sequencing used immunoSEQ multiplex PCR; TCRdb keeps in-frame clones, though not all of them. The sample has around 100,000 clones; 70% to 90% are singletons. This clone occurred many times. The source material was peripheral blood. The rearrangement joins TRBV4-1 to TRBJ2-5; 8 bases line up with TRBD2. The clonotype was recovered from a man in his forties or fifties in a cohort sampled during active COVID-19. The DNA for the CDR3 is TGCGCCAGCAGCCAAGATCAAGCGGGGGAAGAGACCCAGTACTTC. It encodes CASSQDQAGEETQYF.